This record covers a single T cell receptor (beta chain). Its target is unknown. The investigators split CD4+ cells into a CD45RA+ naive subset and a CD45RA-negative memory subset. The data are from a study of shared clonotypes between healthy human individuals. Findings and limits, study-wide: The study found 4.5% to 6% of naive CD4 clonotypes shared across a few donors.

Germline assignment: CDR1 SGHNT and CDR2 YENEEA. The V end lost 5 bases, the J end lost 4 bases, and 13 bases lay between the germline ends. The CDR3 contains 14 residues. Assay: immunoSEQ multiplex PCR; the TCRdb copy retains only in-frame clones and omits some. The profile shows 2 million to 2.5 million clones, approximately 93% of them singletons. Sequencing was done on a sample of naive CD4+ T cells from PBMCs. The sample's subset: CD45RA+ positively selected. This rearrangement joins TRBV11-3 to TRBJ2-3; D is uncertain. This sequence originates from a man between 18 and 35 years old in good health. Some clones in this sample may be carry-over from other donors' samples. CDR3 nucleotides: TGTGCCAGCAGCCATAACGCTGCCGCAGATACGCAGTATTTT. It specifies CASSHNAAADTQYF.